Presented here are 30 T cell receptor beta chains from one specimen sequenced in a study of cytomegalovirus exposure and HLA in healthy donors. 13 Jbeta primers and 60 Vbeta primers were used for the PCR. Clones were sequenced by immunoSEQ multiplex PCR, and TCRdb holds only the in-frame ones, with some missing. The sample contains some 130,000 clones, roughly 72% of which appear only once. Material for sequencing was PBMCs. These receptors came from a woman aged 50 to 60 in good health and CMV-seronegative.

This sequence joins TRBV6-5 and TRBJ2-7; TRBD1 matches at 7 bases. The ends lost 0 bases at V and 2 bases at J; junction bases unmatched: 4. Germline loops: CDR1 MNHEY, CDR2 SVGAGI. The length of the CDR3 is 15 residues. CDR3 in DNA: TGTGCCAGCAGTTACTCAGGGACAGAGGCCTACGAGCAGTACTTC. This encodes CASSYSGTEAYEQYF.

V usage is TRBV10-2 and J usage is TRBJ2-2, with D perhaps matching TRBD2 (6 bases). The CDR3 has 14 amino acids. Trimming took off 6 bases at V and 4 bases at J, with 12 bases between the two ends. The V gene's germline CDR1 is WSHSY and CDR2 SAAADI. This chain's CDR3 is CASRSSEFTGELFF. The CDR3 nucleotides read TGCGCCAGCAGGTCTAGCGAGTTCACCGGGGAGCTGTTTTTT.

The CDR3 sequence: CASSSPDRGHEKLFF. The CDR3 DNA follows: TGTGCCAGCAGCTCTCCGGACAGGGGGCATGAAAAACTGTTTTTT. The chain couples TRBV7-9 to TRBJ1-4, with 11 bases lining up with TRBD1. The CDR3 covers 15 residues. J gave up 6 bases and V 4 bases, and 4 bases lay outside the gene matches. Germline-derived CDR1 and CDR2 are SEHNR and FQNEAQ (reference sequence).

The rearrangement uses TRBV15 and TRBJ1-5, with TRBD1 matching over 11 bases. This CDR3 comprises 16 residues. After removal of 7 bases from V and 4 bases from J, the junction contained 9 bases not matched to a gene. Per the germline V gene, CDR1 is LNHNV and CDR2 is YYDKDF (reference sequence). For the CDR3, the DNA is TGTGCCACCAAACCGTGGACAGGGGGCTTAAATCAGCCCCAGCATTTT. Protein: CATKPWTGGLNQPQHF.

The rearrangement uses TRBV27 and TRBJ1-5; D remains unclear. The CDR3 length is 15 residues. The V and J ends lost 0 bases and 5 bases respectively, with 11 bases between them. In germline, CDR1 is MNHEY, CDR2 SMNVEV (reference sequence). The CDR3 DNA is TGTGCCAGCAGTTTATCTGCGGGGAGGGATCAGCCCCAGCATTTT. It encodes CASSLSAGRDQPQHF.

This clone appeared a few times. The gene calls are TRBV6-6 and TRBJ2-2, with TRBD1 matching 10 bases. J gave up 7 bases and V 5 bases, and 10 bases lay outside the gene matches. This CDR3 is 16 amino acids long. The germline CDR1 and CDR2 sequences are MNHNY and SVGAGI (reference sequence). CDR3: CASSASGTGVGGELFF. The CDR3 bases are TGTGCCAGCAGTGCCTCCGGGACAGGGGTTGGCGGGGAGCTGTTTTTT.

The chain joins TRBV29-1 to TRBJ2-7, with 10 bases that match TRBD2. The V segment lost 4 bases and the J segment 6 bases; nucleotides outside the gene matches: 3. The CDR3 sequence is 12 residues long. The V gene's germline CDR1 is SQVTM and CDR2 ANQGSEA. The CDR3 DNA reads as TGCAGCGTTGGCCTAGCGGGAGTCGAGCAGTACTTC. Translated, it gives CSVGLAGVEQYF.

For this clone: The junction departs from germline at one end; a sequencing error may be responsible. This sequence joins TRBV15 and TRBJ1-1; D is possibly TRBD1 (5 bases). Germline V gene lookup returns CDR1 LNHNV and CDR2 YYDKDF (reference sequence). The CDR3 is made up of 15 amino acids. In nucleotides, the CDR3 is TGTGCCACCAGCAGGTCAGGGTTCATGAACCCTGAAGCTTTCTTT. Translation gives CATSRSGFMNPEAFF.

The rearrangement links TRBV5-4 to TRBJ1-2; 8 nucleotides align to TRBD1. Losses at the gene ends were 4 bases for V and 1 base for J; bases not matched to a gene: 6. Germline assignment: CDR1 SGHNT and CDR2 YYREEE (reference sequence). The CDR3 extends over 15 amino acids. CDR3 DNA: TGTGCCAGCAGCCACGGGACAGGCTTTAACTATGGCTACACCTTC. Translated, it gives CASSHGTGFNYGYTF.

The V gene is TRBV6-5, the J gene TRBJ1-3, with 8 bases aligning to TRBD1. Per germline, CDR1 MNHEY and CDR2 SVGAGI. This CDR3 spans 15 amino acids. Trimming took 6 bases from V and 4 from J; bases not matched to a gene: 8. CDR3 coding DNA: TGTGCCAGCAGCCGTCAGGGGGCATCAGGAAACACCATATATTTT. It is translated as CASSRQGASGNTIYF.

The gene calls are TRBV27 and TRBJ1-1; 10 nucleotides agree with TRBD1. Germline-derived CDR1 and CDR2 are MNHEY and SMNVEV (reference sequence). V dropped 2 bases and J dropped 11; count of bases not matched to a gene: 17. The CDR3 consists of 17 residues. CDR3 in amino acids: CASSLLAVYGDRGGAFF. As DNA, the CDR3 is TGTGCCAGCAGTTTACTGGCGGTGTATGGGGACAGGGGAGGGGCTTTCTTT.

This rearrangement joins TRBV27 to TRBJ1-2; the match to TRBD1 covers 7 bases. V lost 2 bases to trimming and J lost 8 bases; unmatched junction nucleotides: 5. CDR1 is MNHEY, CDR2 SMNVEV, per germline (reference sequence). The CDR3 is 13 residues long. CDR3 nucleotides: TGTGCCAGCAGTTTAACGACAGGGACCGGCTACACCTTC. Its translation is CASSLTTGTGYTF.

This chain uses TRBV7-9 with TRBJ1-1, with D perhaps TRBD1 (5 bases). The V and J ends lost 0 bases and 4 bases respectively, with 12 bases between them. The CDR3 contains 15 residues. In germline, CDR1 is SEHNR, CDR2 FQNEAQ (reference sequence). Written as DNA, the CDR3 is TGTGCCAGCAGCTTAGCGCCTCAGGGTCCCACTGAAGCTTTCTTT. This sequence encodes CASSLAPQGPTEAFF.

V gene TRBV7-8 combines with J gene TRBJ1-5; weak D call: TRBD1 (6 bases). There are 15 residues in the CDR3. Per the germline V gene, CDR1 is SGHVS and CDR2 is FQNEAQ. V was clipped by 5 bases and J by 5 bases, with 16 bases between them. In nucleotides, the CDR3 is TGTGCCAGCAGCCCCCGGACAGCAGTGGATCAGCCCCAGCATTTT. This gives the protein CASSPRTAVDQPQHF.

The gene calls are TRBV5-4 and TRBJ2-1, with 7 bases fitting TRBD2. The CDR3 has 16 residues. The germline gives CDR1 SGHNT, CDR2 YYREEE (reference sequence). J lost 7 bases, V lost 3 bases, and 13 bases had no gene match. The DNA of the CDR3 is TGTGCCAGCAGCTGGGGGGGAATAGCGCTGGAAAATGAGCAGTTCTTC. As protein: CASSWGGIALENEQFF.

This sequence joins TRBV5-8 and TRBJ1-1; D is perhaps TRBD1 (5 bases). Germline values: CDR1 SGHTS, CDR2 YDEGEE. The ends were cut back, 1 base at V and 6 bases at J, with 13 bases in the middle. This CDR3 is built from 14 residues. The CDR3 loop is CASSLYLRGSEAFF. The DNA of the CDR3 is TGTGCCAGCAGCTTGTATTTAAGGGGTTCTGAAGCTTTCTTT.

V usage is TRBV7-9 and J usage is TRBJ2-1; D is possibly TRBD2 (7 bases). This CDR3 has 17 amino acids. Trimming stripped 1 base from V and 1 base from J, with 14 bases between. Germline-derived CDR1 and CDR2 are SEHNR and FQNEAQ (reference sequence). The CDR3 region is CASSLGGGGLSYNEQFF. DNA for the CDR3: TGTGCCAGCAGCTTAGGGGGGGGCGGTCTTTCCTACAATGAGCAGTTCTTC.

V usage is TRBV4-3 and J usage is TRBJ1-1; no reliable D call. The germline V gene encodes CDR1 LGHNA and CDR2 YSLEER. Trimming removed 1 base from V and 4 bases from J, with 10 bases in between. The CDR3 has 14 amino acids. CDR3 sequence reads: CASSQGVGSTEAFF. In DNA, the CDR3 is TGCGCCAGCAGCCAAGGAGTAGGGAGCACTGAAGCTTTCTTT.

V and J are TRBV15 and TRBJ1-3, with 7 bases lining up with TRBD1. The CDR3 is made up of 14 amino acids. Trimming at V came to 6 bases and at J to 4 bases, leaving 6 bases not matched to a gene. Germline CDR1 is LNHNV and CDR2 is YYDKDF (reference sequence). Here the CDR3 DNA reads TGTGCCACCAGACCGGACAGGCCAGGAAACACCATATATTTT. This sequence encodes CATRPDRPGNTIYF.

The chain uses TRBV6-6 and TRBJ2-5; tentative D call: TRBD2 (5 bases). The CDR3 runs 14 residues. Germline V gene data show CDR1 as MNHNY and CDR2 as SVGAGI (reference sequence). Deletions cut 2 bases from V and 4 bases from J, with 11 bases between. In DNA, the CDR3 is TGTGCCAGCAGTTACGTCAGCCGGGGAGAGACCCAGTACTTC. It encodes CASSYVSRGETQYF.

The CDR3 nucleotides are TGTGCCAGCAGTTCCATGGACAGGCTTACCTACGAGCAGTACTTC. Its protein is CASSSMDRLTYEQYF. The rearrangement uses TRBV7-9 and TRBJ2-7; 7 bases fit TRBD1. Germline V CDR1 and CDR2: SEHNR, FQNEAQ (reference sequence). The CDR3 contains 15 residues. V was clipped by 6 bases and J by 2 bases; unmatched bases: 10.

The CDR3: CASSLALAGGTFGNTIYF. CDR3 bases: TGTGCCAGCAGCTTAGCACTTGCGGGGGGAACTTTTGGAAACACCATATATTTT. The gene calls are TRBV11-2 and TRBJ1-3; TRBD1 might be the D (5 bases). This CDR3 region has 18 residues. Trimming took off 1 base at V and 3 bases at J, with 19 bases between the two ends. CDR1 and CDR2 (germline): SGHAT, FQNNGV. The full variable domain, with the rest looked up from reference TRBV11-2 and TRBJ1-3, is EAGVAQSPRYKIIEKRQSVAFWCNPISGHATLYWYQQILGQGPKLLIQFQNNGVVDDSQLPKDRFSAERLKGVDSTLKIQPAKLEDSAVYLCASSLALAGGTFGNTIYFGEGSWLTVV.

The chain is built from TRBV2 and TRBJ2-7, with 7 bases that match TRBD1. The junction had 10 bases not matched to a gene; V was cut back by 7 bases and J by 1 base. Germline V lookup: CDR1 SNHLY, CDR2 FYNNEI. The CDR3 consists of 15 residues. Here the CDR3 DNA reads TGTGCCAGCAAACCAGGGGGAGTGGGGTCCTACGAGCAGTACGTC. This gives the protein CASKPGGVGSYEQYV.

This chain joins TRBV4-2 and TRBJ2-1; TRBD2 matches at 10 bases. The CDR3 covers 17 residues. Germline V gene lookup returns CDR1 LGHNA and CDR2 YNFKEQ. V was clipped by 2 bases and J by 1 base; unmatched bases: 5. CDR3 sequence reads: CASSQTQAGGSYNEQFF. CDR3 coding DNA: TGTGCCAGCAGCCAAACCCAAGCGGGAGGGTCCTACAATGAGCAGTTCTTC.

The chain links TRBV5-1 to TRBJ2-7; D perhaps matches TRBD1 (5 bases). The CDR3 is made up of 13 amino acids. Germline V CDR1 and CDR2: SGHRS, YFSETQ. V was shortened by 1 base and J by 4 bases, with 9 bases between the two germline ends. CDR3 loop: CASSLLGDYEQYF. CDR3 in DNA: TGCGCCAGCAGCTTGTTAGGGGATTACGAGCAGTACTTC.

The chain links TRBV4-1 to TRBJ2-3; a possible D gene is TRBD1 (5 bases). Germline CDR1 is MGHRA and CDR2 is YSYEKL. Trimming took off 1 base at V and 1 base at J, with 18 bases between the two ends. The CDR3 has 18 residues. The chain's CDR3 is CASSQAQFTRVGTDTQYF. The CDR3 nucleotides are TGCGCCAGCAGCCAAGCCCAGTTCACCAGGGTGGGCACAGATACGCAGTATTTT.

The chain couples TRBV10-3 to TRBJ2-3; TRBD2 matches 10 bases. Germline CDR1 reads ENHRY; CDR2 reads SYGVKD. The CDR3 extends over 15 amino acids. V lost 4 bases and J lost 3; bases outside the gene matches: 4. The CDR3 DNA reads TGTGCCATCAGTGGGTCTAGCGGGAGAACAGATACGCAGTATTTT. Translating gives CAISGSSGRTDTQYF.

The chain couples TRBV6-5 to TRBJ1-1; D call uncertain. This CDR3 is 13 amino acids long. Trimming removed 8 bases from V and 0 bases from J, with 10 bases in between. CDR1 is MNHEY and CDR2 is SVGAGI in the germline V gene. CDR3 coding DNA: TGTGCCAGCGGGCTCAGAATGAACACTGAAGCTTTCTTT. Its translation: CASGLRMNTEAFF.

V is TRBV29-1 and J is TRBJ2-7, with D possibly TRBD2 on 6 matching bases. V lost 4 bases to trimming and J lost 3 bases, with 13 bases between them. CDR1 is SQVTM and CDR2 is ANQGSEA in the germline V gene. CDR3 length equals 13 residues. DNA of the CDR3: TGCAGCGTTGCTGCGGGATTCAACTACGAGCAGTACTTC. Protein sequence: CSVAAGFNYEQYF.

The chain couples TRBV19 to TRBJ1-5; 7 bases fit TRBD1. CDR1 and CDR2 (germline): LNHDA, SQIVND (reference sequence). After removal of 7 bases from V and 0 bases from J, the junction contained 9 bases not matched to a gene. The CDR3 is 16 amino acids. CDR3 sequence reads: CASTRRGTDSNQPQHF. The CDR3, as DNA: TGTGCCAGTACCCGCCGGGGGACAGATAGCAATCAGCCCCAGCATTTT.